This T cell receptor (beta chain) was recovered during a study of OX40 agonist ivuxolimab in advanced cancers. On this clone: Its target is not known.

The study, taken as a whole, reports: Patients who responded partially at 0.1-3.0 mg/kg showed clonal expansion ranking among the lowest.

The germline V gene has CDR1 ENHRY and CDR2 SYGVKD. V was shortened by 10 bases and J by 0 bases, with 17 bases between the two germline ends. This CDR3 comprises 15 residues. Assay used: immunoSEQ multiplex PCR; TCRdb lists only in-frame clones, some missing. The sample records 56,000 or so clones, under 85% being singletons. The rearrangement links TRBV10-3 to TRBJ2-3; the D gene is possibly TRBD2 (5 bases). This TCR came from an adult with an advanced solid tumor such as melanoma, head and neck, liver or kidney cancer. The sequences come from CD4+ or CD8+ T cells sorted from blood, collected in a trial of the OX40 agonist ivuxolimab. The CDR3 bases are TGTGCCACAAAGGTTGGAGCGGAGAGCACAGATACGCAGTATTTT. This codes for CATKVGAESTDTQYF.